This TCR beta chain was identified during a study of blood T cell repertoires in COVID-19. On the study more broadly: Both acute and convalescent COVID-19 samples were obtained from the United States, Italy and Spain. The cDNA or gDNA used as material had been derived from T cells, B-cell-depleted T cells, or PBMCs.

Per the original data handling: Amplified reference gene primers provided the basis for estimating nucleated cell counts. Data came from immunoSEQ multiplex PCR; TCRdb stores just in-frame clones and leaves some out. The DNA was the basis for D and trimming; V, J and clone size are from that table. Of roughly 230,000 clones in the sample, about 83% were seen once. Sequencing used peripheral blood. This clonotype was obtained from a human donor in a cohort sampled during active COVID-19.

The CDR3 nucleotides are TGCGCCAGCAGCAAAGGACTAGCGGGGGGCACCGGGGAGCTGTTTTTT. Amino acid sequence: CASSKGLAGGTGELFF. This chain connects TRBV5-1 to TRBJ2-2; 14 bases line up with TRBD2. Germline CDR1 is SGHRS and CDR2 is YFSETQ. V was pared by 4 bases and J by 4 bases, with 3 bases of the junction left unmatched. The length of the CDR3 is 16 residues.